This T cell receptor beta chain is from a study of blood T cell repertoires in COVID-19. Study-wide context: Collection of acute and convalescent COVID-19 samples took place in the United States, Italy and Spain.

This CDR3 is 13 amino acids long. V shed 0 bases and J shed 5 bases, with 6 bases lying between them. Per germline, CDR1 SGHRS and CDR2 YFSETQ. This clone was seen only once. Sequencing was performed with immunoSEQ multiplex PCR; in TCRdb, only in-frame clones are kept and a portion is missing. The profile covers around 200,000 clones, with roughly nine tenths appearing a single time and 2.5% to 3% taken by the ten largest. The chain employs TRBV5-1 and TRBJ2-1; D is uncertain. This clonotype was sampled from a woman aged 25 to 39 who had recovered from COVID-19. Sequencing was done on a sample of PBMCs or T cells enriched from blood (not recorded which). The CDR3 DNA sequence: TGCGCCAGCAGCTTGGACGACAACAATGAGCAGTTCTTC. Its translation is CASSLDDNNEQFF.